This TCR beta chain comes out of a study of cytomegalovirus exposure and HLA in healthy donors. This clone was seen a handful of times. CDR3 size: 13 residues. V was cut by 0 bases and J by 3 bases, with 6 bases left in between. Germline CDR1 reads SGHRS; CDR2 reads YFSETQ. PCR employed 60 Vbeta and 13 Jbeta primers. Using immunoSEQ multiplex PCR, the repertoire was profiled, and TCRdb retains in-frame clones only, with some absent. Among about 130,000 clones, about 84% were seen once, and the ten largest hold roughly 1.2%. The receptor comes from a boy aged 5-17 years in good health and CMV-seronegative. V is TRBV5-1 and J is TRBJ1-1, with D uncertain. Specimen: PBMCs. The CDR3 region has the DNA TGCGCCAGCAGCTTGGATCAGGACACTGAAGCTTTCTTT. Encoded protein: CASSLDQDTEAFF. Supplemented by reference TRBV5-1 and TRBJ1-1, the full variable domain reads KAGVTQTPRYLIKTRGQQVTLSCSPISGHRSVSWYQQTPGQGLQFLFEYFSETQRNKGNFPGRFSGRQFSNSRSEMNVSTLELGDSALYLCASSLDQDTEAFFGQGTRLTVV.